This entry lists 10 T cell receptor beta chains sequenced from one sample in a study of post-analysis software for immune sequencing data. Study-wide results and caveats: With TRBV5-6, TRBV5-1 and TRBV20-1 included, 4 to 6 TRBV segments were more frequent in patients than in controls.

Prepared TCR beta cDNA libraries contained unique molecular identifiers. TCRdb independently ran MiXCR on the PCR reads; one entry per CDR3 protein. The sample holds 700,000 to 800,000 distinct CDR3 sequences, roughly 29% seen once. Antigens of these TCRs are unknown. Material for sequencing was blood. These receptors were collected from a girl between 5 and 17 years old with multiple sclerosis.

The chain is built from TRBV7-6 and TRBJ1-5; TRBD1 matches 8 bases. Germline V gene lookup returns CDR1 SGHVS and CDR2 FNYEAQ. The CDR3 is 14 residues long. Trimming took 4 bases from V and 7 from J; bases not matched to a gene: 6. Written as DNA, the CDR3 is TGTGCCAGCAGCTCGGACAGGGACGGACAGCCCCAGCATTTT. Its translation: CASSSDRDGQPQHF. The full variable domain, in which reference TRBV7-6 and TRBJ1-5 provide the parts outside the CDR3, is GAGVSQSPRYKVTKRGQDVALRCDPISGHVSLYWYRQALGQGPEFLTYFNYEAQQDKSGLPNDRFSAERPEGSISTLTIQRTEQRDSAMYRCASSSDRDGQPQHFGDGTRLSIL.

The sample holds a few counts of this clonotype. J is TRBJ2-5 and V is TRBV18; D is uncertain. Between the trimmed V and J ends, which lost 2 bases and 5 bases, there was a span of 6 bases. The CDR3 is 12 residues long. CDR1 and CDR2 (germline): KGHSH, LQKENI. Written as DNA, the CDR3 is TGTGCCAGCTCACCAGTTTTGGAGACCCAGTACTTC. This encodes CASSPVLETQYF.

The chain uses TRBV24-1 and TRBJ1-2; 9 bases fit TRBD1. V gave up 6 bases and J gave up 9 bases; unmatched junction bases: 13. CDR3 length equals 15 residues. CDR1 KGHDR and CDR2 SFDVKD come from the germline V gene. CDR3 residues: CATSPGTGKRWSYTF. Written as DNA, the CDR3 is TGTGCCACCAGTCCCGGGACAGGGAAACGATGGAGCTACACCTTC.

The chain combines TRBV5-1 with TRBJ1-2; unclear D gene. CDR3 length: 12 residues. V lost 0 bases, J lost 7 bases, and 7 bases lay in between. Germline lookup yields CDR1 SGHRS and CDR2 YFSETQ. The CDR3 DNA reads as TGCGCCAGCAGCTTGGGGTCTCGTGGCTACACCTTC. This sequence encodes CASSLGSRGYTF.

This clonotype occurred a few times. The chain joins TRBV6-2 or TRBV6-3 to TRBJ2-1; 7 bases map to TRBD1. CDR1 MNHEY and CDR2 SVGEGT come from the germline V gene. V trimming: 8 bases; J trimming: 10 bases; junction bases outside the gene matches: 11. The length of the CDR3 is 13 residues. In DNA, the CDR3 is TGTGCCAGCGTGGGGACAGAAAGAGCCGAGCAGTTCTTC. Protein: CASVGTERAEQFF.

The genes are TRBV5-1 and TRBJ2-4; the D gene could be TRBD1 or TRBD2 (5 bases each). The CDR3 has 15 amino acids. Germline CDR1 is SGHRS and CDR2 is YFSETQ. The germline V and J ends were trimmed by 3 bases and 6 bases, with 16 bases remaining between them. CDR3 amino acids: CASSSAGARGNIQYF. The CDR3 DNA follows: TGCGCCAGCAGCTCGGCCGGGGCCCGAGGAAACATTCAGTACTTC.

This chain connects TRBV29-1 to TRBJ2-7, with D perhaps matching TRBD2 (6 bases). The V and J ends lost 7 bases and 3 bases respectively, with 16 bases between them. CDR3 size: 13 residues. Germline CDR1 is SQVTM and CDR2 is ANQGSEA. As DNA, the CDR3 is TGCAGCGCCGTAGGAGGGACCGACTACGAGCAGTACTTC. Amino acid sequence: CSAVGGTDYEQYF.

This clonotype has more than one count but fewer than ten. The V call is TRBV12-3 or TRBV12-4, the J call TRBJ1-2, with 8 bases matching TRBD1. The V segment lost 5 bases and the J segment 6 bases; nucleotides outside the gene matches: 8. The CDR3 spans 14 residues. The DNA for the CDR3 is TGTGCCAGCAGTCGCCCCGGACAGGGCCATGGCTACACCTTC. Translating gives CASSRPGQGHGYTF.

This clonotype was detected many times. CDR3 region: CAISDPYAGTDTQYF. CDR3 coding DNA: TGTGCCATCAGTGACCCCTATGCGGGCACAGATACGCAGTATTTT. The chain is built from TRBV10-3 and TRBJ2-3; D not certain. This CDR3 has 15 amino acids. Deletions cut 3 bases from V and 1 base from J, with 11 bases between. In germline, CDR1 is ENHRY, CDR2 SYGVKD.

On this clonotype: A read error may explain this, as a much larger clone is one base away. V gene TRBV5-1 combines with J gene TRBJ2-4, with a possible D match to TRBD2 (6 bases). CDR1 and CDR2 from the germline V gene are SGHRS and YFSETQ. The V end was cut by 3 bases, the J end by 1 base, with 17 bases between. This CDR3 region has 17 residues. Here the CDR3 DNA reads TGCGCCAGCAGCTACGGTACGGGGGTCTACGCCAAAAACATTCAGTACTTC. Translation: CASSYGTGVYAKNIQYF.